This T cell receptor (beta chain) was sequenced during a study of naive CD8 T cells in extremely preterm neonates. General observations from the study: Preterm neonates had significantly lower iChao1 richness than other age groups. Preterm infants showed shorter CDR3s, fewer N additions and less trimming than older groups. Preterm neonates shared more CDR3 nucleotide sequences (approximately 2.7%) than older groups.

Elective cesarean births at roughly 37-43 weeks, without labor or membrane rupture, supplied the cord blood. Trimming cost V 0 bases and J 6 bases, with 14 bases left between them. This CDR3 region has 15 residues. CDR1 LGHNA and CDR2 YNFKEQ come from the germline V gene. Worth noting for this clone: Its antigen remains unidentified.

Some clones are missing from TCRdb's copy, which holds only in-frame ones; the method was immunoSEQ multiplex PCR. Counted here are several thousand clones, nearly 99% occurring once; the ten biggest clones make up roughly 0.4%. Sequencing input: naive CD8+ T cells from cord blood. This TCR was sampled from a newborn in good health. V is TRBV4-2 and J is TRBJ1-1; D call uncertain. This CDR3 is CASSQDPEGRAEAFF. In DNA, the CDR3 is TGTGCCAGCAGCCAAGATCCTGAGGGTCGCGCTGAAGCTTTCTTT.